The source of this TCR beta chain is a study of vaccination and CD4 T cells after COVID-19. Looked up from germline, CDR1 is KGHDR and CDR2 is SFDVKD. The length of the CDR3 is 15 residues. The V gene end was trimmed by 6 bases and the J gene end by 4 bases; junction bases not matched to a gene: 8. Indicated treatment: approximately 9-day PBMC culture with coronavirus spike peptide pools or control peptides (ViraFEST assay). Comments on this clonotype: Its antigen remains unknown.

Sequencing of DNA taken from cultured CD4+ T cells relied on the Oncomine TCR Beta short-read assay. TCRdb re-called the PCR reads through MiXCR, storing one row per CDR3 protein. The repertoire holds approximately 21,000 distinct CDR3 sequences, with 60% as singletons. V gene TRBV24-1 combines with J gene TRBJ1-2; 9 nucleotides align to TRBD1. The sample in question was CD4+ T cells from blood, cultured in vitro, obtained after SARS-CoV-2 vaccination. The sequence was obtained from a human donor who received a COVID-19 vaccine. CDR3 DNA: TGTGCCACCAGTCCCCCGGGACAGGGACTCTATGGCTACACCTTC. Translated, it gives CATSPPGQGLYGYTF.